In this sample, the clone carrying this TCR beta chain turned up many times. Its antigen is not identified. Time point here: sample taken at primary tumor resection. The donors were 55 to 85 patients with non-small cell lung cancer that was early-stage and untreated. Without sorting, whole RNA was sequenced from tumor, nontumor lung or frozen PBMC. The CDR3 totals 13 residues. CDR1 is MNHEY, CDR2 SVGAGI, per germline. V lost 2 bases and J lost 3, with 7 bases in between. This sample was included in a study of spatial heterogeneity in lung cancer. Single TCR cDNA molecules each had their own unique molecular identifier. One entry per CDR3 protein, called by TCRdb with MiXCR from the 5' RACE reads. The sample holds fewer than 20,000 distinct CDR3 sequences; less than 7.5% are singletons and the top ten take about 4%. Study results and limitations: Alpha chains reached an estimated coverage of roughly 7.1% of tumor T cells, and beta chains approximately 12%. In tumors, expanded intratumoral alpha and beta TCR counts tracked mutation counts.

The receptor comes from a female donor with early-stage non-small cell lung cancer. The sequencing here drew on lung tumor tissue, taken at surgery. The V gene is TRBV6-5, the J gene TRBJ2-5; D is perhaps TRBD1 (5 bases). The CDR3 loop reads CASSYDREETQYF. The CDR3 DNA reads as TGTGCCAGCAGTTACGACAGAGAAGAGACCCAGTACTTC.